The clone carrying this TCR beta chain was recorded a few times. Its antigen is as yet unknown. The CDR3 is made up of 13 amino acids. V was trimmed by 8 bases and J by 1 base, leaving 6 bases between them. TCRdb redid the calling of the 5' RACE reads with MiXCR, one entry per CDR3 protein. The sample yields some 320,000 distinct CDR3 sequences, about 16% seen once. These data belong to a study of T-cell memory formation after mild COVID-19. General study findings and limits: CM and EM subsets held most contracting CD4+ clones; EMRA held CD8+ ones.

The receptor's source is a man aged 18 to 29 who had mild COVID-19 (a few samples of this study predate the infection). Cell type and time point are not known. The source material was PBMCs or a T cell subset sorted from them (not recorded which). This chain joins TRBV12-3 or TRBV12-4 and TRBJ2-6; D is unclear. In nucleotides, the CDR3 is TGTGCCAGCCGGAAGTCTGGGGCCAACGTCCTGACTTTC. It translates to CASRKSGANVLTF.